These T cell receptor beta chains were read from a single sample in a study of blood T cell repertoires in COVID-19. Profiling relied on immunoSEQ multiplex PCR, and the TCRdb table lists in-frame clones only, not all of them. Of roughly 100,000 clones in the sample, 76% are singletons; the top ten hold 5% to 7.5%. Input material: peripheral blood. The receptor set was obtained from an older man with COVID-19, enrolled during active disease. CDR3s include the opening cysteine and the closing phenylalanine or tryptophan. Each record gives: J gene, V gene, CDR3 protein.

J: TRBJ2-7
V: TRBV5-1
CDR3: CASSLFPQGGRYEQYF

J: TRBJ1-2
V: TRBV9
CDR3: CASSANYGYTF

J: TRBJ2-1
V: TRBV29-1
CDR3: CSVAGVYNEQFF

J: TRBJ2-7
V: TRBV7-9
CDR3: CASSSTSGGASEQYF

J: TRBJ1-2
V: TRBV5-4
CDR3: CASSTRDSYGYTF

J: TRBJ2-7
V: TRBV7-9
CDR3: CASSGTSGSSYEQYF

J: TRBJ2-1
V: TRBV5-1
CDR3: CASSWGTFYNEQFF

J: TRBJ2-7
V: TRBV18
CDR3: CASSPGGASYEQYF

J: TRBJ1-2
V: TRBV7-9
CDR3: CASSFSVGYTF

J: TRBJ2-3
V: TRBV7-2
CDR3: CASSLHSVSGVGTDTQYF

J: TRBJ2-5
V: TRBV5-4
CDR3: CASSQTSGRGTQYF

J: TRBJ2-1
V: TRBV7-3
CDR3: CASSPGTGFYNEQFF

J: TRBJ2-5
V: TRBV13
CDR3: CASSLGGYGTQYF

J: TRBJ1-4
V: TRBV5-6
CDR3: CASSLIGVNEKLFF

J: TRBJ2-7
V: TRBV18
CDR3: CASSPRGFTYEQYF